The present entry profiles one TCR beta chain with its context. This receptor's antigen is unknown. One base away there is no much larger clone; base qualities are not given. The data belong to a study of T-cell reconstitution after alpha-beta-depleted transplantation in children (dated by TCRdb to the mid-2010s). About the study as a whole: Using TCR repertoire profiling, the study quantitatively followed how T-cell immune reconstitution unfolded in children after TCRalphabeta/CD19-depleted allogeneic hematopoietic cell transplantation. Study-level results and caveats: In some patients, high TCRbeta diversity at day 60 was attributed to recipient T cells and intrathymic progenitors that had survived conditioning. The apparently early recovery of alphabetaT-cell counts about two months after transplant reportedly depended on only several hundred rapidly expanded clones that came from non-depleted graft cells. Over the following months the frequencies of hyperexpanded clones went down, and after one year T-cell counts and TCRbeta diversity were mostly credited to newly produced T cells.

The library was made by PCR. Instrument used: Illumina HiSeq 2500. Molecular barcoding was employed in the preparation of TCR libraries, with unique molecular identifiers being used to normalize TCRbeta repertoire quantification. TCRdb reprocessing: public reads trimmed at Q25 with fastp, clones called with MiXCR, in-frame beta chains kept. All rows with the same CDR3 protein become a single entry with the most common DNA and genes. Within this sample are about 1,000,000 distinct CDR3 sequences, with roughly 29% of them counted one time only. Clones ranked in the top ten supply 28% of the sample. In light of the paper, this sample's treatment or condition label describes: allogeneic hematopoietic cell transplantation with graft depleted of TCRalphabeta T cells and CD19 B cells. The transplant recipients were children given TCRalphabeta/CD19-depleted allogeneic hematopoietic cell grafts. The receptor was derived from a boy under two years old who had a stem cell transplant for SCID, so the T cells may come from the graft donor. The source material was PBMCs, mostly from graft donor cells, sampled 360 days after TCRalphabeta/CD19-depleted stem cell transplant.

The nucleotide sequence reads as follows: TGTGCCAGCACAAGACGACAGGACCAAGAGACCCAGTACTTC. This sequence encodes CASTRRQDQETQYF. Rearrangement joined TRBV12-3 or TRBV12-4 to TRBJ2-5, with TRBD1 tentatively as D gene (6 bases match). The CDR3 runs 14 amino acids, cysteine and phenylalanine included. Just the 42-base CDR3 DNA is kept, in frame starting at base 1. V loses 7 bases, J loses 0 bases, and the germline ends lie 12 bases apart.